Listed below are T cell receptor beta chains from one sample, sequenced in a study of shared clonotypes between healthy human individuals. Libraries were prepared by immunoSEQ multiplex PCR; TCRdb keeps only in-frame clonotypes and omits some of them. Here the sample spans about 580,000 clones, about 98% being singletons. The sequencing input was naive CD8+ T cells sorted from blood. Receptors were obtained from a man aged 25-45 years in good health. The conserved cysteine and the conserved F or W are not part of the CDR3 here.

cdr3_aa	v_call	j_call
SVAIQGTYEQY	TRBV29-1	TRBJ2-7
ATRQRTGGQETQY	TRBV15	TRBJ2-5
ASSGPEGGDTGELF	TRBV9	TRBJ2-2
ASSPKNNEQF	TRBV18	TRBJ2-1
ASSRQGSNYNEQF	TRBV7-9	TRBJ2-1
ASSLGRGEQY	TRBV5-4	TRBJ2-7
ASSILRGPNYEQY	TRBV11-2	TRBJ2-7
ASSTPGPLDCF	TRBV7-9	TRBJ2-1
ASSLIGASNEQF	TRBV11-2	TRBJ2-1
AIRTGDEQF	TRBV10-3	TRBJ2-1
ASSLSTGQETQY	TRBV5-1	TRBJ2-5
SVEEASATNTDTQY	TRBV29-1	TRBJ2-3
ASIVGYEQY	TRBV2	TRBJ2-7
ASSLVPEYSGANVLT	TRBV7-6	TRBJ2-6
ASSQDPLQYEQY	TRBV4-1	TRBJ2-7
ASSGFGLAGDNEQF	TRBV2	TRBJ2-1
ASYPLPGAGKAWAFNYGYT	TRBV28	TRBJ1-2
ASSADPVSTDTQY	TRBV9	TRBJ2-3
ASSMADRYQETQY	TRBV19	TRBJ2-5
AISGTYEQY	TRBV10-3	TRBJ2-7
SVEAGTSGETQY	TRBV29-1	TRBJ2-5
ASSLVWAGGPYEQY	TRBV7-2	TRBJ2-7
ASSLRGTSVNTDTQY	TRBV7-6	TRBJ2-3
ASSLGWINTGELF	TRBV5-1	TRBJ2-2
ASSLTGLAPVPEQF	TRBV4-1	TRBJ2-1
ASSPLIRGSSYEQY	TRBV27	TRBJ2-7
ASSLEHLGLNWVTDTQY	TRBV27	TRBJ2-3
ASSLDGGDTEAF	TRBV7-9	TRBJ1-1
ASSPVGVRREDYEQY	TRBV4-1	TRBJ2-7
ASSVKNGRFSEQY	TRBV14	TRBJ2-7
SVEDPRDRAYGYT	TRBV29-1	TRBJ1-2
ASSPETGSTAEQY	TRBV5-1	TRBJ2-7
ASSLTFRPTDTQY	TRBV7-3	TRBJ2-3
ASSLVGAYEQY	TRBV7-9	TRBJ2-7
ASSRNNEQF	TRBV7-8	TRBJ2-1
AWSVVRNTEAF	TRBV30	TRBJ1-1